Sequencing of this T cell receptor beta chain was carried out in a study of STAT3 mutations in large granular lymphocyte leukemia. General observations from the study: Sampling intervals varied between patients and samples. Every T-cell large granular lymphocyte leukemia patient had at least one immunodominant TCR beta clonotype. A small but highly pathogenic clone may have been missed. In about 30% of the 18 patients, new TCR clonotypes emerged after therapy.

The V segment lost 5 bases and the J segment 5 bases; nucleotides outside the gene matches: 1. This CDR3 is 13 amino acids long. Germline V gives CDR1 MNHEY, CDR2 SVGAGI. Worth noting for this clone: Antigen: not known.

Sequenced by immunoSEQ multiplex PCR; TCRdb stores in-frame clones only, minus some. The table includes about 4,300 clones, roughly 60% detected once. The TCR was taken from a human donor with T large granular lymphocyte leukemia. Some clones in this sample may be carry-over from other donors' samples. The J gene is TRBJ1-5, the V gene TRBV6-5; 9 bases are shared with TRBD1. Sequenced sample: PBMCs. Here the CDR3 DNA reads TGTGCCAGCAGTCGGGACAGGGATCAGCCCCAGCATTTT. Residues: CASSRDRDQPQHF.